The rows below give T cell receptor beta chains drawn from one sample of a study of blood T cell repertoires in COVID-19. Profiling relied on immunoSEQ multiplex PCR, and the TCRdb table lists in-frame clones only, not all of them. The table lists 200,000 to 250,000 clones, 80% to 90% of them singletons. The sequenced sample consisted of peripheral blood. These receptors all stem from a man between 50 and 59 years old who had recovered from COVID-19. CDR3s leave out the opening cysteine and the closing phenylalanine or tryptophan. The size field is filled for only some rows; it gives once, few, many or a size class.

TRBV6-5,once,ASSYSGLYNTGELF
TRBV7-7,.,ASSLVLAETQY
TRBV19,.,ASRRDLSEIYEQY
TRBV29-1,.,STRGQAGTSGIANEQF
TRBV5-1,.,ASSRQGEYTEAF
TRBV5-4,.,ASSLFRLAGGNYEQY
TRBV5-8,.,ASSLGRGLMDTQY
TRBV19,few,ASSMRPTYEQY
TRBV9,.,ASSQIAFDTQY
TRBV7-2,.,ASRLPGLYHYNEQF
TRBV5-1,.,ASSLELAASYEQY
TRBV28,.,ASSFPSRYTEAF
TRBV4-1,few,ASSQVSSRRRDNEQF
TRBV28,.,ASSPGGPLGELF
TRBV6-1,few,ASSEEWSENTEAF
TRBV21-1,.,ASSKKLAGVIGTGELF
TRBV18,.,ASSRGGQHDGYT
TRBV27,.,ASPFYEQY
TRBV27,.,ASSLSDRPRNEQF
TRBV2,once,ASRNQATADTQY
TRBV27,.,ASHGLGLAGTTWAGELF
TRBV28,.,ASRGTGVRAGDSNNEQF
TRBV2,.,ASSLGGSGSYNSPLH
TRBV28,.,ASSVFFIRTGEQF
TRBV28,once,ASSLSKREKAF
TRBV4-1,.,ASSPLPPGPRLELKDTQY
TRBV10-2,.,ASSELGGLQH
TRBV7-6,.,ASSFDREIMNTEAF
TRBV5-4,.,ASSFPGREMGYGYT
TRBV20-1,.,SASAGGNYGYT
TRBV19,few,ASSTSTGVRNTEAF
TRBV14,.,ASSQVLAGPQY
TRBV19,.,ASSMARTSGRVYEQY
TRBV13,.,ASSKPGLAGGLYNEQF
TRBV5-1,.,ASSLSGLARSTDTQY
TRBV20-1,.,SASVPGSYEQY
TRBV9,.,ASSVGHIQETQY
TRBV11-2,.,ASSAGGSGSDEQF
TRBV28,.,ASSSPGLAGGSREF